Presented here are 15 T cell receptor beta chains from one specimen sequenced in a study of T cells expressing NK-cell markers. One entry per CDR3 protein, without DNA, is what TCRdb gives after re-calling the 5' RACE reads. The data include approximately 170,000 distinct CDR3 sequences; the top ten clones carry around 21%. Source material: blood T cells: a sorted CD56 or NKG2C T cell subset, CD4+ or CD8+ T cells, or bulk PBMC T cells (not recorded which). Source of these receptors: a man aged 18-69 years in good health.

The chain combines TRBV14 with TRBJ2-2. Germline lookup yields CDR1 SGHDN and CDR2 FVKESK. The CDR3 has 15 amino acids. The chain's CDR3 is CASSQQSLRNGELFF. Based on the CDR3 plus reference TRBV14 and TRBJ2-2, the full variable domain is EAGVTQFPSHSVIEKGQTVTLRCDPISGHDNLYWYRRVMGKEIKFLLHFVKESKQDESGMPNNRFLAERTGGTYSTLKVQPAELEDSGVYFCASSQQSLRNGELFFGEGSRLTVL.

The chain is built from TRBV4-1 and TRBJ1-1. The CDR3 is 14 residues long. Germline CDR1 reads MGHRA; CDR2 reads YSYEKL. The CDR3 is CASSQGFRVTEAFF.

The genes are TRBV12-3 or TRBV12-4 and TRBJ2-1; TCRdb's D gene call, TRBD1, goes unchecked for lack of DNA. The CDR3 has 14 amino acids. The CDR3 region is CASSPGTEYNEQFF.

The rearrangement joins TRBV6-1 to TRBJ2-7. The germline V gene encodes CDR1 MNHNS and CDR2 SASEGT. This CDR3 has 15 residues. CDR3 sequence reads: CASSDLVDKWYEQYF.

This chain uses TRBV10-3 with TRBJ2-1; TCRdb proposes TRBD2, but this gene call is untestable without DNA. Per the germline V gene, CDR1 is ENHRY and CDR2 is SYGVKD. The CDR3 is 16 amino acids. CDR3 sequence: CAISGIAGGGNNEQFF.

V is TRBV7-9 and J is TRBJ2-1; the D gene TCRdb calls, TRBD1, cannot be checked with no DNA. Germline-derived CDR1 and CDR2 are SEHNR and FQNEAQ (reference sequence). CDR3 length equals 15 residues. The chain's CDR3 is CASSFGTVVFNEQFF.

The gene calls are TRBV9 and TRBJ2-1; TCRdb proposes TRBD2, but this gene call is untestable without DNA. CDR3 length: 17 residues. CDR1 and CDR2 (germline): SGDLS, YYNGEE. The CDR3 loop reads CASSAGLAGESYNEQFF.

The V call is TRBV9, the J call TRBJ2-7. The CDR3 sequence is 15 residues long. CDR1 SGDLS and CDR2 YYNGEE come from the germline V gene. The chain's CDR3 is CASSRSSGYSYEQYF.

The chain recombines TRBV7-9 with TRBJ2-1; the TRBD1 assignment by TCRdb is unverifiable without DNA. The CDR3 has 14 residues. CDR1 SEHNR and CDR2 FQNEAQ come from the germline V gene (reference sequence). The CDR3 spells CASSTGAGGREQFF.

V is TRBV3-1 and J is TRBJ1-6; lacking DNA, the TRBD1 call made by TCRdb goes unchecked. The CDR3 totals 18 residues. Looked up from germline, CDR1 is LGHDT and CDR2 is YNNKEL (reference sequence). The CDR3 sequence is CASSLIQERSSYNSPLHF.

The chain combines TRBV6-1 with TRBJ2-2; the D call from TCRdb, TRBD1, cannot be confirmed without DNA. CDR1 MNHNS and CDR2 SASEGT come from the germline V gene. The CDR3 loop spans 16 amino acids. CDR3 residues: CASSEWDRGITGELFF.

The chain recombines TRBV6-4 with TRBJ1-1; no DNA is available, so the TRBD1 call from TCRdb remains unchecked. Germline CDR1 MRHNA, CDR2 SNTAGT. This CDR3 is built from 12 residues. The CDR3 sequence is CASSDSGQEAFF.

The chain couples TRBV7-9 to TRBJ2-3; TCRdb calls TRBD1, which cannot be checked without DNA. The length of the CDR3 is 16 residues. The germline CDR1 and CDR2 sequences are SEHNR and FQNEAQ (reference sequence). The CDR3 spells CASSENGQRFTDTQYF.

The chain uses TRBV19 and TRBJ2-2; TCRdb's D call of TRBD1 is untestable without DNA. Germline V gene data show CDR1 as LNHDA and CDR2 as SQIVND (reference sequence). This CDR3 has 14 amino acids. The CDR3 sequence: CASSLQGDSGELFF.

CDR3 sequence: CASTSGEQETQYF. V gene TRBV7-8 combines with J gene TRBJ2-5. In germline, CDR1 is SGHVS, CDR2 FQNEAQ. The CDR3 is 13 residues long.